The 13 T cell receptor beta chains in this list originate from one sample, sequenced in a study of blood T cells in healthy people across ages. With a J-beta primer mix and a sample-barcoded 5' primer, a second PCR ran 7 to 11 cycles. TCRdb re-derived calls from the 5' RACE reads in MiXCR, one entry per CDR3 protein. The sample contains over 1,500,000 distinct CDR3 sequences, around 40% of which appear only once. The sample comprised blood. These receptors were obtained from a human donor in good health.

This chain connects TRBV20-1 to TRBJ2-7; D not resolved. The CDR3 runs to 15 residues. V dropped 1 base and J dropped 2 bases, with 15 bases sitting between them. Per germline, CDR1 DFQATT and CDR2 SNEGSKA (reference sequence). CDR3 sequence: CSARAWESHPYEQYF. The DNA for the CDR3 is TGCAGTGCTAGAGCGTGGGAATCCCATCCCTACGAGCAGTACTTC.

V is TRBV12-3 or TRBV12-4 and J is TRBJ2-3, with D perhaps TRBD1 or TRBD2 (5 bases each). The length of the CDR3 is 14 residues. V lost 5 bases and J lost 4, with 13 bases in between. CDR3 amino acids: CASSPLLGADTQYF. The DNA of the CDR3 is TGTGCCAGCAGTCCCCTATTGGGGGCAGATACGCAGTATTTT.

The chain employs TRBV4-2 and TRBJ2-7; D unclear. Trimming removed 0 bases from V and 0 bases from J, with 12 bases in between. Per germline, CDR1 LGHNA and CDR2 YNFKEQ. CDR3 size: 16 residues. In DNA form, the CDR3 reads TGTGCCAGCAGCCAAGATTACGCAGCTGACTCCTACGAGCAGTACTTC. It is translated as CASSQDYAADSYEQYF.

This clonotype showed up just a few times. V and J are TRBV9 and TRBJ2-1; unclear D gene. The CDR3 runs 14 residues. CDR1 and CDR2 from the germline V gene are SGDLS and YYNGEE. Trimming stripped 0 bases from V and 5 bases from J, with 9 bases between. Here the CDR3 reads CASSVDPLDNEQFF. As DNA, the CDR3 is TGTGCCAGCAGCGTAGATCCGTTAGACAATGAGCAGTTCTTC. Looking up the rest from reference TRBV9 and TRBJ2-1 gives the full variable domain: DSGVTQTPKHLITATGQRVTLRCSPRSGDLSVYWYQQSLDQGLQFLIQYYNGEERAKGNILERFSAQQFPDLHSELNLSSLELGDSALYFCASSVDPLDNEQFFGPGTRLTVL.

This clonotype turned up a few times. CDR3 in amino acids: CASSVVGQTYNEQFF. In DNA form, the CDR3 reads TGTGCCAGCAGCGTAGTAGGACAGACGTACAATGAGCAGTTCTTC. The V and J genes are TRBV9 and TRBJ2-1; weak D call: TRBD1 (6 bases). The CDR3 contains 15 residues. Deletions cut 0 bases from V and 4 bases from J, with 11 bases between. Germline V lookup: CDR1 SGDLS, CDR2 YYNGEE.

This clonotype was recorded a few times. The chain links TRBV29-1 to TRBJ2-1; D call uncertain. CDR1 is SQVTM and CDR2 is ANQGSEA in the germline V gene. This CDR3 comprises 13 residues. V lost 4 bases, J lost 3 bases, and 10 bases lay in between. In nucleotides, the CDR3 is TGCAGCGTTGGGTTGACTGGCTACAATGAGCAGTTCTTC. The encoded protein is CSVGLTGYNEQFF.

This clonotype was counted between two and nine times. CDR3 bases: TGTGCCAGCAGCTTAGAATCGGGTCAGCCCCAGCATTTT. Its translation: CASSLESGQPQHF. The gene calls are TRBV7-9 and TRBJ1-5, with D unresolved. Germline V CDR1 and CDR2: SEHNR, FQNEAQ (reference sequence). The V end lost 1 base, the J end lost 6 bases, and 7 bases lay between the germline ends. The CDR3 runs to 13 residues. Full variable domain (outside the CDR3, taken from reference TRBV7-9 and TRBJ1-5): DTGVSQNPRHKITKRGQNVTFRCDPISEHNRLYWYRQTLGQGPEFLTYFQNEAQLEKSRLLSDRFSAERPKGSFSTLEIQRTEQGDSAMYLCASSLESGQPQHFGDGTRLSIL.

As regards this clonotype: The junction departs from germline at one end; a sequencing error may be responsible. The rearrangement links TRBV7-3 to TRBJ2-1, with a possible D match to TRBD2 (5 bases). The germline CDR1 and CDR2 sequences are SGHTA and FQGTGA. CDR3 length: 14 residues. CDR3 in DNA: TGTACCAGCAGCCCATCGCCGGGATACAATGAGCAGTTCTTC. The encoded protein is CTSSPSPGYNEQFF. The complete variable domain, with remaining parts taken from reference TRBV7-3 and TRBJ2-1, reads GAGVSQTPSNKVTEKGKYVELRCDPISGHTALYWYRQSLGQGPEFLIYFQGTGAADDSGLPNDRFFAVRPEGSVSTLKIQRTERGDSAVYLCTSSPSPGYNEQFFGPGTRLTVL.

This clonotype turned up a few times. V and J are TRBV4-3 and TRBJ2-7; D gene unclear. The CDR3 is 14 residues long. V was cut by 0 bases and J by 5 bases, with 11 bases left in between. CDR1 LGHNA and CDR2 YSLEER come from the germline V gene. CDR3 sequence: CASSQEVQSHEQYF. CDR3 coding DNA: TGCGCCAGCAGCCAAGAGGTCCAGTCGCACGAGCAGTACTTC.

There are a few counts of this clonotype. The rearrangement links TRBV10-3 to TRBJ2-3; 8 positions agree with TRBD2. Germline V lookup: CDR1 ENHRY, CDR2 SYGVKD. The V gene end was trimmed by 3 bases and the J gene end by 1 base; junction bases not matched to a gene: 12. The CDR3 consists of 18 residues. The CDR3 sequence: CAISDPVKAGGRTDTQYF. CDR3 DNA sequence: TGTGCCATCAGTGATCCCGTTAAGGCGGGGGGACGCACAGATACGCAGTATTTT.

The chain combines TRBV5-1 with TRBJ2-7, with D uncertain. Looked up from germline, CDR1 is SGHRS and CDR2 is YFSETQ. The CDR3 contains 14 residues. V lost 0 bases and J lost 4, with 11 bases in between. The CDR3 DNA follows: TGCGCCAGCAGCTTGGAGGCAGAGCCTTACGAGCAGTACTTC. Translating gives CASSLEAEPYEQYF.

The chain links TRBV20-1 to TRBJ1-2; TRBD1 aligns across 8 bases. The CDR3 runs 13 residues. Trimming at V came to 0 bases and at J to 4 bases, leaving 1 base not matched to a gene. Germline V gives CDR1 DFQATT, CDR2 SNEGSKA (reference sequence). The CDR3 coding sequence is TGCAGTGCTAGAGAGACAGGGGTCTATGGCTACACCTTC. Amino acids: CSARETGVYGYTF.

A few counts support this clonotype. V gene TRBV6-6 combines with J gene TRBJ2-7; D could derive from TRBD1 or TRBD2 (5 bases each). V gave up 0 bases and J gave up 1 base, with 10 bases separating them. This CDR3 spans 15 amino acids. Germline values: CDR1 MNHNY, CDR2 SVGAGI (reference sequence). DNA of the CDR3: TGTGCCAGCAGTTACTCCCGGGACGGATCCTACGAGCAGTACTTC. It translates to CASSYSRDGSYEQYF.